Here is one T cell receptor beta chain with its context. Which antigen it targets is not known. Base quality data are lacking; no much larger clone is found one base away. The data were obtained in a study of OX40 agonist ivuxolimab in advanced cancers. For the wider study: The costimulatory receptor OX40 (CD134) was targeted by ivuxolimab, a fully human IgG2 agonistic monoclonal antibody. Intravenous ivuxolimab was administered to patients every 2 weeks at six dose levels: 0.01, 0.1, 0.3, 1.5, 3 and 10 mg/kg. Patients were allowed to have had prior anti-PD-1, anti-PD-L1 or anti-CTLA-4 therapy, and about 40% of the dose-escalation patients had been treated with checkpoint inhibitors. A male proportion of approximately 83% and a mean age of approximately 61 years, ranging from about 23 to 90, were recorded for the dose-escalation cohort. Partial responses occurred in three dose-escalation patients, of whom one had hepatocellular carcinoma and two had cutaneous melanoma. Of the 50 or so patients in dose escalation, about 20 had hepatocellular carcinoma, some 15 had melanoma, 9 had renal cell carcinoma and 9 had head and neck cancer. Peripheral TCRbeta sequencing aimed to test whether ivuxolimab altered TCR sequence diversity and caused clonal T-cell expansion. The paper reports the monotherapy dose-escalation portion (N ≈ 50 patients) of the phase I ivuxolimab trial.

For sequencing of the TCRbeta CDR3 region, genomic DNA was extracted from the sorted cells. The immunoSEQ Assay was used to sequence the TCRbeta CDR3 regions. Here the immuneACCESS table is served through TCRdb, limited to in-frame sequences with V and J called. Missing clones are a known gap in these copies; in checked studies unresolved V genes cover under half, and the rest lacks a known reason. This sample lists around 150,000 clones; approximately 90% were detected once. The leading ten clones occupy around 0.99% of the sample. Overall study results and their limits: Antigen specificity was not determined for the clonally expanded peripheral T cells. After ivuxolimab, more expanded clones were found on average in CD8+ T cells than in CD4+ T cells. In the 0.1-3.0 mg/kg groups, partial responders had among the lowest normalized peripheral clonal expansion, particularly in CD8+ T cells. Clonal expansion of both CD4+ and CD8+ blood T cells was observed from baseline to week 6 at doses 0.1 to 3.0 mg/kg. Low levels of normalized T-cell clonal expansion were also seen in some patients who did not respond.

Clipping removes 6 bases from V and 3 bases from J, with 3 as the unmatched junction base count. The CDR3 spans 15 residues, from the cysteine through the phenylalanine. Just CDR3 DNA is preserved here, 45 bases in frame from base 1. CDR1 and CDR2 are read off the germline V gene as SNHLY and FYNNEI. The trial excluded patients who had a history of autoimmune disease or who were on systemic immunosuppression. Peripheral blood for TCR sequencing was drawn from every dose cohort at baseline, at cycle 4 day 1 and at cycle 7 day 1. The samples were taken from a phase I, first-in-human, multicenter, open-label dose-escalation trial of ivuxolimab. Adults with locally advanced or metastatic melanoma, renal cell carcinoma, hepatocellular carcinoma or head and neck squamous cell carcinoma were enrolled in the trial. Before TCR sequencing, CD4+ T cells and CD8+ T cells were sorted from peripheral blood as separate populations.

The sequence links TRBV2 to TRBJ2-7, and TRBD2 matches 15 of the central bases. The source is an adult with an advanced solid tumor such as melanoma, head and neck, liver or kidney cancer. The input for sequencing was CD4+ or CD8+ T cells sorted from blood, taken in a trial of the OX40 agonist ivuxolimab. The CDR3 in this case is CASRGTSGRLYEQYF. The bases are TGTGCCAGCAGGGGGACTAGCGGGAGGCTCTACGAGCAGTACTTC.